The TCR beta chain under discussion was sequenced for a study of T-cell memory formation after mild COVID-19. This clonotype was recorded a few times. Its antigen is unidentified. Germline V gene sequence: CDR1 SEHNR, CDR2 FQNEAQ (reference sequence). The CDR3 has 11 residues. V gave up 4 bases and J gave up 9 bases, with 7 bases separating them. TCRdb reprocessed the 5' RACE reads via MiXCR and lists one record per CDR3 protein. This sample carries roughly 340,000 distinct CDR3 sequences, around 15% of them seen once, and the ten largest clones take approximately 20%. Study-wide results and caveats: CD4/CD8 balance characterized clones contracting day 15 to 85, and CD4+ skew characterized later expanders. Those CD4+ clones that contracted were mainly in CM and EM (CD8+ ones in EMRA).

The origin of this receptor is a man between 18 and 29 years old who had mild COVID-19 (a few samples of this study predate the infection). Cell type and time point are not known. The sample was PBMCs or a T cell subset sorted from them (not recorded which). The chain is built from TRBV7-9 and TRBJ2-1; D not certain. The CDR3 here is CASSSKFEQFF. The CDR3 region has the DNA TGTGCCAGCAGCTCCAAGTTTGAGCAGTTCTTC.